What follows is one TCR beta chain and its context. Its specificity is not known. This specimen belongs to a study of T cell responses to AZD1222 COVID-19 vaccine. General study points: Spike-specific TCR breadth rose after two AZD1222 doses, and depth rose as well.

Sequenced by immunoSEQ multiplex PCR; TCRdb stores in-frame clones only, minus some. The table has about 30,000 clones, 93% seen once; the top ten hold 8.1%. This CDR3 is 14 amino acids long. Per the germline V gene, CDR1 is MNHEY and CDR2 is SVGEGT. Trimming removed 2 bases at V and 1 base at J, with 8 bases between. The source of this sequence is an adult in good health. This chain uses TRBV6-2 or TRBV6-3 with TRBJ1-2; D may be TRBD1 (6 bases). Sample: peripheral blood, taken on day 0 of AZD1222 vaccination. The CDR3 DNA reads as TGTGCCAGCAGTTACACAGGGTATAACTATGGCTACACCTTC. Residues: CASSYTGYNYGYTF.